This TCR beta chain was sequenced in a study of shared clonotypes between healthy human individuals. General study points: All-four-donor shared clonotypes had higher generation probabilities than non-shared clonotypes did. Few donors limited the genetic and exposure-history diversity represented.

It was across several immunoSEQ plates that each subset's genomic DNA was evenly split. Sorted subsets were amplified in replicate PCRs using about 210 ng DNA, around 30,000 T cell genomes. Assay used: immunoSEQ multiplex PCR; TCRdb lists only in-frame clones, some missing. The sample consists of 2 million to 2.5 million clones, over 85% of them appearing once. Trimming left V 10 bases short and J 3 bases short, with 10 bases between. This CDR3 has 12 residues. CDR1 is MNHNS and CDR2 is SASEGT in the germline V gene. To note about this clone: Its target is not known.

The source material was naive CD4+ T cells from PBMCs. The subset denotes: CD45RA+ positively selected. This clonotype originated in a man between 18 and 29 years old in good health. Some clones in this sample may be carry-over from other donors' samples. This rearrangement joins TRBV6-1 to TRBJ2-1; TRBD1 is a possible D gene (6 bases). CDR3 sequence: CAIRTDYNEQFF. The CDR3 DNA follows: TGTGCCATACGGACAGACTACAATGAGCAGTTCTTC.